This T cell receptor (beta chain) originates from a study of blood T cell repertoires in COVID-19. Assay: immunoSEQ multiplex PCR; the TCRdb copy retains only in-frame clones and omits some. The sample gives fewer than 250,000 clones, roughly four fifths of which show up once; roughly 12% is in the top ten. The length of the CDR3 is 14 residues. The sequencing input was peripheral blood. The receptor's source is a woman between 35 and 50 years old with acute or convalescent COVID-19. The V gene is TRBV21-1, the J gene TRBJ2-7; the table's D call of TRBD2 was not tested on the DNA. TRBV21-1 is reported as a pseudogene. The CDR3 DNA follows: TGTGCCAGCAGCGCAACCGGGTTCAACTACGAGCAGTACTTC. This translates into CASSATGFNYEQYF.